A selection of T cell receptor beta chains follows, all from one sample in a study of Ad26.COV2.S vaccination and SARS-CoV-2 variants. This table comes from immunoSEQ multiplex PCR, and its TCRdb copy is limited to in-frame clones, with some not included. The sample has a few hundred thousand clones, about 90% seen once. The sequences come from peripheral blood, collected in a trial of Ad26.COV2.S vaccine versus placebo. The receptors were sampled from a person between 18 and 59 years old who received the Ad26.COV2.S COVID-19 vaccine or a placebo. The CDR3 runs from the conserved cysteine through the conserved F or W. D genes are given only for firm matches. Clone size is given for some rows only: seen once, a few or many times, or a class if the clone is expanded.

size | D | J | V | DNA | CDR3
few | . | TRBJ2-1 | TRBV19 | TGTGCCAGTAGTCTCGGGACTGTTAGCTCCTACAATGAGCAGTTCTTC | CASSLGTVSSYNEQFF
. | TRBD1 | TRBJ2-2 | TRBV20-1 | TGCAGTGCTAGTCAGGGGGCCGGGGAGCTGTTTTTT | CSASQGAGELFF
. | . | TRBJ2-3 | TRBV11-2 | TGTGCCAGCAGTTTCCGATCTCCTCCCCCCACAGATACGCAGTATTTT | CASSFRSPPPTDTQYF
. | . | TRBJ1-1 | TRBV27 | TGTGCCAGCAGGACAGGTAACACTGAAGCTTTCTTT | CASRTGNTEAFF
. | . | TRBJ1-1 | TRBV6-6 | TGTGCCAGCAGTTACTCGAGGCGGCCGCACACTGAAGCTTTCTTT | CASSYSRRPHTEAFF
. | . | TRBJ2-1 | TRBV11-2 | TGTGCCAGCAGCTTGTTATCGTCCTTGGGTTACAATGAGCAGTTCTTC | CASSLLSSLGYNEQFF
. | TRBD2 | TRBJ2-3 | TRBV28 | TGTGCCAGCAGTTATAGCGGGACCGGCACAGATACGCAGTATTTT | CASSYSGTGTDTQYF
. | . | TRBJ1-1 | TRBV13 | TGTGCCAGCAGCCCCCACGGGGGGACTGAAGCTTTCTTT | CASSPHGGTEAFF
. | . | TRBJ2-7 | TRBV29-1 | TGCAGCGTTGAAACAGATTTCTCCTACGAGCAGTACTTC | CSVETDFSYEQYF
. | TRBD1 | TRBJ2-1 | TRBV7-3 | TGTGCCAGCAGCTTGGACAGGGGGCACGGGGAGCAGTTCTTC | CASSLDRGHGEQFF
. | . | TRBJ2-3 | TRBV5-6 | TGTGCCAGCAGCTTGGGGCCAGGGGTGCGCACAGATACGCAGTATTTT | CASSLGPGVRTDTQYF
. | TRBD1 | TRBJ2-1 | TRBV5-1 | TGCGCCAGCAGCGGGTGGACAGGGAATGAGCAGTTCTTC | CASSGWTGNEQFF
. | TRBD2 | TRBJ2-3 | TRBV19 | TGTGCCAGTAGCCAGACTAGCTATACAGATACGCAGTATTTT | CASSQTSYTDTQYF